The rows below give T cell receptor beta chains drawn from one sample of a study of Ad26.COV2.S vaccination and SARS-CoV-2 variants. The protocol was immunoSEQ multiplex PCR, while the TCRdb copy is restricted to in-frame clones and leaves out a portion. This table holds hundreds of thousands of clones, around 89% found once. The input for sequencing was peripheral blood, taken in a trial of Ad26.COV2.S vaccine versus placebo. The receptors originated from a person aged 18-65 years who received the Ad26.COV2.S COVID-19 vaccine or a placebo. The CDR3 runs from the conserved cysteine through the conserved F or W. A D gene is named only where the DNA matches it firmly. A clone size is listed for some rows: how often the clone was seen (once, few, many), or a class if it is expanded.

d_gene,j_gene,v_gene,abundance,CDR3nt,CDR3aa
TRBD1,TRBJ2-1,TRBV14,.,TGTGCCAGCAGTTACGACAGGGACAATGAGCAGTTCTTC,CASSYDRDNEQFF
.,TRBJ1-5,TRBV5-6,.,TGTGCCAGCAGCACCAGACGGGGAATGAATCAGCCCCAGCATTTT,CASSTRRGMNQPQHF
.,TRBJ2-7,TRBV5-4,.,TGTGCCAGCAGCTTGGGGCGGGGCCTCTCTTCCTACGAGCAGTACTTC,CASSLGRGLSSYEQYF
.,TRBJ2-2,TRBV7-9,.,TGTGCCAGCAGCTTAAGATCGGGGCCGGACACCGGGGAGCTGTTTTTT,CASSLRSGPDTGELFF
TRBD1,TRBJ2-1,TRBV5-1,.,TGCGCCAGCAGCGGTGTCCGGGACAGGGTCCGAGATAGCTCCTACAATGAGCAGTTCTTC,CASSGVRDRVRDSSYNEQFF
TRBD1,TRBJ1-4,TRBV24-1,.,TGTGCCACCAGTGAGGGAAACAGGGGATCAACTAATGAAAAACTGTTTTTT,CATSEGNRGSTNEKLFF
.,TRBJ1-4,TRBV6-5,few,TGTGCCAGCAGTCCCCAGGGGAATAATGAAAAACTGTTTTTT,CASSPQGNNEKLFF
.,TRBJ1-1,TRBV6-5,.,TGTGCCAGCAGTTACCGGGGGCTGGGGAACACTGAAGCTTTCTTT,CASSYRGLGNTEAFF
.,TRBJ2-5,TRBV12-3/TRBV12-4,.,TGTGCCAGCAGTGGGGACACCCCGAGGACCCAGTACTTC,CASSGDTPRTQYF
.,TRBJ2-3,TRBV5-4,.,TGTGCCAGCAGTTACAGGGGGGGTACAGATACGCAGTATTTT,CASSYRGGTDTQYF
.,TRBJ1-1,TRBV19,.,TGTGCCAGTAGTGGCCGGGCGAGCTTACGGAGCACTGAAGCTTTCTTT,CASSGRASLRSTEAFF
.,TRBJ1-1,TRBV15,once,TGTGCCACCAGCAGAGGGGTGGAAGCCACTGAAGCTTTCTTT,CATSRGVEATEAFF
TRBD1,TRBJ1-4,TRBV4-2,.,TGTGCCAGCAGCCAAGGGACAGGGGATGAAAAACTGTTTTTT,CASSQGTGDEKLFF
.,TRBJ2-2,TRBV5-1,.,TGCGCCAGCAGCTTACAGGGCGCGAACACCGGGGAGCTGTTTTTT,CASSLQGANTGELFF
.,TRBJ2-3,TRBV6-2/TRBV6-3,.,TGTGCCAGCAGTGACAGTGAGGGCACAGATACGCAGTATTTT,CASSDSEGTDTQYF
TRBD1,TRBJ1-4,TRBV4-2,.,TGTGCCAGCAGCCAAGGACAGGGCGGTGGGGTAAAACTGTTTTTT,CASSQGQGGGVKLFF
.,TRBJ1-2,TRBV28,.,TGTGCCAGCAGTTTGGGGGGGAAGGGCTACACCTTC,CASSLGGKGYTF
.,TRBJ2-2,TRBV19,.,TGTGCCAGTAGTATAGGCTTACCGCTCGCCGGGGAGCTGTTTTTT,CASSIGLPLAGELFF
.,TRBJ2-2,TRBV3-1/TRBV3-2,.,TGTGCCAGCAGCCAGGGATCGCGGGGGCTGTTTTTT,CASSQGSRGLFF
.,TRBJ2-7,TRBV2,.,TGTGCCAGCAGTGAAGGGGCGGGCAACCTGTACGAGCAGTACTTC,CASSEGAGNLYEQYF
.,TRBJ1-1,TRBV5-6,few,TGTGCCAGCAGCCCCCTACAGGGAAGGGGGAACACTGAAGCTTTCTTT,CASSPLQGRGNTEAFF
.,TRBJ1-1,TRBV30,once,TGTGCCTGGGGCCCCCGGGGCATGAACACTGAAGCTTTCTTT,CAWGPRGMNTEAFF
TRBD2,TRBJ2-7,TRBV6-5,.,TGTGCCAGCAGTATCGGACTAGCGGCGTACGAGCAGTACTTC,CASSIGLAAYEQYF
.,TRBJ1-6,TRBV4-2,few,TGTGCCAGCAGCCAAGATCAAGGGTTTTCACCCCTCCACTTT,CASSQDQGFSPLHF
.,TRBJ2-2,TRBV4-2,.,TGTGCCAGCAGCCAAGATCCCGGGCGAGGCAGGGAGCTGTTTTTT,CASSQDPGRGRELFF
.,TRBJ1-2,TRBV27,.,TGTGCCAGCAGTTGGTGGGGCACCGGTCCCGGCTACACCTTC,CASSWWGTGPGYTF
TRBD1,TRBJ1-1,TRBV4-3,.,TGCGCCAGCAGCCAAGAGCGACAGGGGGGGAAAGCTTTCTTT,CASSQERQGGKAFF
.,TRBJ1-1,TRBV5-1,few,TGCGCCAGCAGCTTGGGTGAGGGGGTAGCTTTCTTT,CASSLGEGVAFF
.,TRBJ1-5,TRBV10-3,.,TGTGCCATCAGTGAGGTAAATCAGCCCCAGCATTTT,CAISEVNQPQHF
.,TRBJ2-6,TRBV29-1,.,TGCAGCGTTGAAGGAGTCCCAAGCACTGGGGCCAACGTCCTGACTTTC,CSVEGVPSTGANVLTF
TRBD1,TRBJ1-5,TRBV28,.,TGTGCCAGCAGTTTCTCCGATCTTGGACAGGGGTTCAATCAGCCCCAGCATTTT,CASSFSDLGQGFNQPQHF
.,TRBJ2-2,TRBV2,.,TGTGCCAGCAGTGAACTAGCAAGTCGCACCGGGGAGCTGTTTTTT,CASSELASRTGELFF
TRBD1,TRBJ2-2,TRBV11-2,.,TGTGCCAGCAGCCAATTGCCAGGGGGCGGCGGGGAGCTGTTTTTT,CASSQLPGGGGELFF
TRBD2,TRBJ2-5,TRBV10-1,.,TGCGCCAGCAGTGAGTCGGGACTAGCGGGGCAAGAGACCCAGTACTTC,CASSESGLAGQETQYF
.,TRBJ2-3,TRBV30,.,TGTGCCTGGAATAGGGGAACAGATACGCAGTATTTT,CAWNRGTDTQYF
TRBD1,TRBJ2-6,TRBV28,once,TGTGCCACCCAGACCCCGGGACAGGAGAACCCCCTCTCTGGGGCCAACGTCCTGACTTTC,CATQTPGQENPLSGANVLTF
TRBD1,TRBJ2-5,TRBV5-5,.,TGTGCCAGCAGCTTGGCCGGGACAGAAGAGACCCAGTACTTC,CASSLAGTEETQYF
.,TRBJ2-6,TRBV5-6,.,TGTGCCAGCAGCCTGACGATCTCTGGGGCCAACGTCCTGACTTTC,CASSLTISGANVLTF
.,TRBJ2-2,TRBV4-1,.,TGCGCCAGCAGCCGGGGTGCCGGGGAGCTGTTTTTT,CASSRGAGELFF
.,TRBJ2-5,TRBV30,once,TGTGCCTGGAGGGAGGAGGGGGAGACCCAGTACTTC,CAWREEGETQYF
.,TRBJ1-2,TRBV18,.,TGTGCCAGCTCACCACAAGTAACGGAAGGGTCCTATGGCTACACCTTC,CASSPQVTEGSYGYTF
.,TRBJ1-5,TRBV5-4,.,TGTGCCAGCAGCGGTGACAGGATAACTAGCAATCAGCCCCAGCATTTT,CASSGDRITSNQPQHF
.,TRBJ2-1,TRBV28,.,TGTGCCAGCAGTTTCCCTGTTCTGGAGGTGGCTTACAATGAGCAGTTCTTC,CASSFPVLEVAYNEQFF
TRBD2,TRBJ2-1,TRBV4-3,.,TGCGCCAGCAGCCAAGAAGGGACTAGTAATGAGCAGTTCTTC,CASSQEGTSNEQFF
.,TRBJ2-5,TRBV4-3,once,TGCGCCAGCAGCCTAGCCGTTCGAGGGACCCAGTACTTC,CASSLAVRGTQYF
.,TRBJ1-3,TRBV5-4,few,TGTGCCAGCAGCTTGGCGGCAGGGCAGGGAAACACCATATATTTT,CASSLAAGQGNTIYF
TRBD1,TRBJ2-7,TRBV6-1,once,TGTGCCAGCAGTAGCGACCGGGACAGATATTACGAGCAGTACTTC,CASSSDRDRYYEQYF
TRBD2,TRBJ2-1,TRBV5-6,.,TGTGCCAGCAGCTGGGGGACTAGCGGGAGCAATGAGCAGTTCTTC,CASSWGTSGSNEQFF
.,TRBJ2-7,TRBV6-6,.,TGTGCCAGCAGTTACCCAGGACGGGACGAGCAGTACTTC,CASSYPGRDEQYF
TRBD1,TRBJ2-1,TRBV10-3,.,TGTGCCATCAGACAGGGGGCTGACAATGAGCAGTTCTTC,CAIRQGADNEQFF
TRBD1,TRBJ1-2,TRBV2,few,TGTGCCAGCAGGATAGGACAGGGGGCCTATGGCTACACCTTC,CASRIGQGAYGYTF
.,TRBJ1-2,TRBV7-2,.,TGTGCCAGCAGCCCGAGTACGGGGGCTGGTAACTATGGCTACACCTTC,CASSPSTGAGNYGYTF
.,TRBJ1-1,TRBV7-8,.,TGTGCCAGCAGCTTAGAGGAACGTACTGAAGCTTTCTTT,CASSLEERTEAFF
.,TRBJ1-1,TRBV7-2,.,TGTGCCAGCAGCTTAGAGTCCCCAGGGCTGGGCACTGAAGCTTTCTTT,CASSLESPGLGTEAFF
.,TRBJ1-3,TRBV19,.,TGTGCCAGTAGTATCGGGCAGGCCTCTGGAAACACCATATATTTT,CASSIGQASGNTIYF